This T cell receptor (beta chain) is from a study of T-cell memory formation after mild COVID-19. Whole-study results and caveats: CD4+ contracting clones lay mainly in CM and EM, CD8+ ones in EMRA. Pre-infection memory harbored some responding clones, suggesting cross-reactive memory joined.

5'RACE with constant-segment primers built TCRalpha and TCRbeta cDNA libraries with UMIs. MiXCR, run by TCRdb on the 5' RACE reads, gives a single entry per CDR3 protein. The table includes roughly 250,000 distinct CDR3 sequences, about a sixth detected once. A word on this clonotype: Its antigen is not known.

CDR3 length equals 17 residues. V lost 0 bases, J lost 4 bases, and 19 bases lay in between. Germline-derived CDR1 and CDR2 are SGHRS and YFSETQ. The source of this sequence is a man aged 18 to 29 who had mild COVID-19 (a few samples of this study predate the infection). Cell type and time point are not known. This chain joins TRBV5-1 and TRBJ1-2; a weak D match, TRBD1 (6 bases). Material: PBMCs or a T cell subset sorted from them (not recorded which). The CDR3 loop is CASSLATNRGASYGYTF. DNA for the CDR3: TGCGCCAGCAGCTTGGCCACTAATCGGGGGGCGAGCTATGGCTACACCTTC.